This T cell receptor beta chain was captured in a study of CD8+ T cells in alopecia areata. Study context: People stayed on tofacitinib for 6 to 18 months, then stopped the drug for 6 months. Findings of the study overall: Against the mouse data, patients shared TCRs less clearly, possibly for HLA reasons. Tissue-resident alphabeta T cells belonging to normal skin likewise get sequenced within scalp specimens.

A note on this clone: Antigen unknown.

Isolated RNA was reverse transcribed into cDNA used as the sequencing template. TCRdb keeps only in-frame clones here, not all; method: immunoSEQ multiplex PCR. The sample shows under 20,000 clones, more than 50% of them seen only once. The germline V gene has CDR1 MNHNY and CDR2 SVGAGI (reference sequence). CDR3 length: 16 amino acids. V shed 6 bases and J shed 4 bases, with 16 bases lying between them. Samples from alopecia areata patients were lesional scalp punch biopsies and peripheral blood. The chain recombines TRBV6-6 with TRBJ1-6; the D gene is possibly TRBD1 (6 bases). The TCR comes from a human donor with alopecia areata. Sequences were derived from skin, sampled at week 0. This CDR3 is CASRSPGQLYNSPLHF. The CDR3 DNA is TGTGCCAGCAGGTCACCGGGACAACTATATAATTCACCCCTCCACTTT.